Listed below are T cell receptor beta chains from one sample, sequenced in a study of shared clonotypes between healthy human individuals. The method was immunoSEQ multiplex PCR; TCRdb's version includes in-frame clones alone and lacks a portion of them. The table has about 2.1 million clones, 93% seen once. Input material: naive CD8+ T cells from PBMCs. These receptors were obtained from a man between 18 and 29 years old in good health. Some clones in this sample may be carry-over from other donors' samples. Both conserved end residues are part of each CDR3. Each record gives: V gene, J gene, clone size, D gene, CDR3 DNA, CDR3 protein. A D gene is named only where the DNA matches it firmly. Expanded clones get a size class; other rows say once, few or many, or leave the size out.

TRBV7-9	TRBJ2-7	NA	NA	TGTGCCAGCAGCCCTTGGACAGAAGAATACGAGCAGTACTTC	CASSPWTEEYEQYF
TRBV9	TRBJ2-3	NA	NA	TGTGCCAGCAGCGTATTATCTAGGACAGATACGCAGTATTTT	CASSVLSRTDTQYF
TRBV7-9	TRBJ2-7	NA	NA	TGTGCCAGCAGCTTAGGGTTAATAGCTGCCTACGAGCAGTACTTC	CASSLGLIAAYEQYF
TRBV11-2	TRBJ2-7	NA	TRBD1	TGTGCCAGCAGCTCAAGGCGGGGGGACAGGGGATGGTACGAGCAGTACTTC	CASSSRRGDRGWYEQYF
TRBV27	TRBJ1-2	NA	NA	TGTGCCAGCAGTTCCGGGACCTACTATGGCTACACCTTC	CASSSGTYYGYTF
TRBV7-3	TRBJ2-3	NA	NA	TGTGCCAGCAGCCCCGAGCAGGGCGCAGATACGCAGTATTTT	CASSPEQGADTQYF
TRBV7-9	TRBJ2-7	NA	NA	TGTGCCAGCAGCCCGGGGACATCCTACGAGCAGTACTTC	CASSPGTSYEQYF
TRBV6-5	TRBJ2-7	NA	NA	TGTGCCAGCAGTCGTATTTATTCAGTGGACGAGCAGTACTTC	CASSRIYSVDEQYF
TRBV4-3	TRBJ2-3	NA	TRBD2	TGCGCCAGCAGCCATTCCCGCGGACTAGCGGGAGAAAGATTCACGACAGATACGCAGTATTTT	CASSHSRGLAGERFTTDTQYF
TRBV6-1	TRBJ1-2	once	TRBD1	TGTGCCAGCAGTGAACAGTGGACAGGGGCAGAGTATGGCTACACCTTC	CASSEQWTGAEYGYTF
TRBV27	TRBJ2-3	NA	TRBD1	TGTGCCAGCAGTCCCTCATCGGGGGACAGGGGTACAGATACGCAGTATTTT	CASSPSSGDRGTDTQYF
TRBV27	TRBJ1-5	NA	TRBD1	TGTGCCAGCAGTTTAACCGGGACAGGGAATCAGCCCCAGCATTTT	CASSLTGTGNQPQHF
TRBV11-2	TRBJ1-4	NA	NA	TGTGCCAGCAGCTTTAGACAGCCCAATGAAAAACTGTTTTTT	CASSFRQPNEKLFF
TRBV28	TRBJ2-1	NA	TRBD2	TGTGCCAGCAGTTCTTGGACTAGCGGATACAATGAGCAGTTCTTC	CASSSWTSGYNEQFF
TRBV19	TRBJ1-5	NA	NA	TGTGCCAGTAGTATGCACAGTAGCAATCAGCCCCAGCATTTT	CASSMHSSNQPQHF
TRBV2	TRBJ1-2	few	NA	TGTGCCAGCAGTTCGGGGTTAGAGGGCTACACCTTC	CASSSGLEGYTF
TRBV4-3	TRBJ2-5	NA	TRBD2	TGCGCCAGCAGCCAAGAATGGCGCGGGAGTACTCCAAGGGAGACCCAGTACTTC	CASSQEWRGSTPRETQYF
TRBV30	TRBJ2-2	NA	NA	TGTGCCTGGAGTGTACGACCGCCTCCCGGGGACACCGGGGAGCTGTTTTTT	CAWSVRPPPGDTGELFF
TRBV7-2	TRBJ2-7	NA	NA	TGTGCCAGCAGCTTAGAGATTGGGCCAGACGAGCAGTACTTC	CASSLEIGPDEQYF
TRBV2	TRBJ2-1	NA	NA	TGTGCCAGCTTTAGAGAGGGCCGATTAGGTGGGCAGTTCTTC	CASFREGRLGGQFF
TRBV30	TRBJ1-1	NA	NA	TGTGCCTGGACCCCTGGGAGCACTGAAGCTTTCTTT	CAWTPGSTEAFF
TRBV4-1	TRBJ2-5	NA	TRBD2	TGCGCCAGCAGCCAAAATAGACTAGCAAGGGAAGAGACCCAGTACTTC	CASSQNRLAREETQYF
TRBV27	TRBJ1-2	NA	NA	TGTGCCAGCAGTGCCCTGGTCGGGAGGGGAAATTATGGCTACACCTTC	CASSALVGRGNYGYTF
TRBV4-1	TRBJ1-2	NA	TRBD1	TGCGCCAGCAGCCATCCCTCGACAGGGAAGGTCTATGGCTACACCTTC	CASSHPSTGKVYGYTF
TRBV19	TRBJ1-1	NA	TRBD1	TGTGCCAGTAGGGACAGGGATTGGGCGAGAACTGAAGCTTTCTTT	CASRDRDWARTEAFF
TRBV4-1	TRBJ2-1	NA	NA	TGCGCCAGCAGCCAGGTCCTAGGGCGGGGAACCTACAATGAGCAGTTCTTC	CASSQVLGRGTYNEQFF
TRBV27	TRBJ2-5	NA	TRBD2	TGTGCCAGCAGTTATCGCGCTAGCGGGCACCAAGAGACCCAGTACTTC	CASSYRASGHQETQYF
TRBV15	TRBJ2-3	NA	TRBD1	TGTGCCACCAGCAGAGATGGGAGGACAGGGGGCTTCGGAGATACGCAGTATTTT	CATSRDGRTGGFGDTQYF
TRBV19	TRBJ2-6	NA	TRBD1	TGTGCCAGTACCGCCCTTAATAGGGGGCCTGGGGCCAACGTCCTGACTTTC	CASTALNRGPGANVLTF
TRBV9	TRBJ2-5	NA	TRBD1	TGTGCCAGCAGCGACCGGGACAGAGGACAAGAGACCCAGTACTTC	CASSDRDRGQETQYF
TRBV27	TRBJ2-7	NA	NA	TGTGCCAGCAGTTTAGTGGAGGACAGTCGCCCCTACGAGCAGTACTTC	CASSLVEDSRPYEQYF
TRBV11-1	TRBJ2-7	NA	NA	TGTGCCAGCAGCTTAGCGCAGGCCCCCCGCAGCGACGAGCAGTACTTC	CASSLAQAPRSDEQYF
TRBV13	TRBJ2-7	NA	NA	TGTGCCAGCAGCCTACGGACTGGGCTATACGAGCAGTACTTC	CASSLRTGLYEQYF